Listed below are T cell receptor beta chains from one sample, sequenced in a study of T cell changes during pregnancy in multiple sclerosis. Clones were sequenced by immunoSEQ multiplex PCR, and TCRdb holds only the in-frame ones, with some missing. The data show under 20,000 clones, roughly nine tenths seen once. The source material was CD8+ T cells from peripheral blood mononuclear cells, sampled in the second trimester of pregnancy. Receptors were obtained from a female donor in good health, enrolled as a control in a pregnancy study. Each CDR3 is given with its conserved first and last residue. Fields, in order: clone size, J gene, V gene, D gene, CDR3 DNA, CDR3 protein. The D gene is left open where the match is weak. Clone size, where shown, is once, few, many, or a class for clones that have expanded.

clone_size: once
j_call: TRBJ2-7
v_call: TRBV18
d_call: NA
cdr3_nt: TGTGCCAGCTCACCGCTCCCACAGGACACGTCTACGGAGCAGTACTTC
cdr3_aa: CASSPLPQDTSTEQYF

clone_size: NA
j_call: TRBJ2-1
v_call: TRBV9
d_call: NA
cdr3_nt: TGTGCCAGCAGCGTAGTAATTAATGAGCAGTTCTTC
cdr3_aa: CASSVVINEQFF

clone_size: once
j_call: TRBJ2-7
v_call: TRBV5-6
d_call: TRBD1
cdr3_nt: TGTGCCAGCAGGGGAATGACAGGGGCCTACGAGCAGTACTTC
cdr3_aa: CASRGMTGAYEQYF

clone_size: NA
j_call: TRBJ2-1
v_call: TRBV27
d_call: NA
cdr3_nt: TGTGCCAGCAGTAGCGCCTCGAGCTCCTACAATGAGCAGTTCTTC
cdr3_aa: CASSSASSSYNEQFF

clone_size: NA
j_call: TRBJ1-1
v_call: TRBV30
d_call: NA
cdr3_nt: TGTGCCTGGAGCCAGGGGAGGAACACTGAAGCTTTCTTT
cdr3_aa: CAWSQGRNTEAFF

clone_size: once
j_call: TRBJ2-3
v_call: TRBV5-1
d_call: NA
cdr3_nt: TGCGCCAGCAGCTCCTTTGGGGACACCGGCGATACGCAGTATTTT
cdr3_aa: CASSSFGDTGDTQYF

clone_size: NA
j_call: TRBJ1-1
v_call: TRBV7-9
d_call: TRBD1
cdr3_nt: TGTGCCAGCAGCCCGCACGAGGACAGGGAAGAAGCTTTCTTT
cdr3_aa: CASSPHEDREEAFF

clone_size: NA
j_call: TRBJ2-7
v_call: TRBV14
d_call: NA
cdr3_nt: TGTGCCAGCAGCCAAGGGAGCGAGCAGTACTTC
cdr3_aa: CASSQGSEQYF

clone_size: NA
j_call: TRBJ2-7
v_call: TRBV6-4
d_call: TRBD2
cdr3_nt: TGTGCCAGCAGTGACTCTACGGGAGGGCCCAACGAGCAGTACTTC
cdr3_aa: CASSDSTGGPNEQYF

clone_size: NA
j_call: TRBJ2-5
v_call: TRBV2
d_call: NA
cdr3_nt: TGTGCCAGCAGTGACCCCCGTACCGGCCAAGAGACCCAGTACTTC
cdr3_aa: CASSDPRTGQETQYF

clone_size: NA
j_call: TRBJ2-1
v_call: TRBV9
d_call: TRBD2
cdr3_nt: TGTGCCAGCAGCGTAGAGTCCCCGGCGGGGGGCGACTCCTACAATGAGCAGTTCTTC
cdr3_aa: CASSVESPAGGDSYNEQFF

clone_size: once
j_call: TRBJ2-4
v_call: TRBV2
d_call: TRBD2
cdr3_nt: TGTGCCAGCAAGATTTCAACGGGAGGAGGGCTGAACATTCAGTACTTC
cdr3_aa: CASKISTGGGLNIQYF

clone_size: NA
j_call: TRBJ2-3
v_call: TRBV7-9
d_call: TRBD2
cdr3_nt: TGTGCCAGCAGTTACCCTCTTAGCGGGGGGAGCACAGATACGCAGTATTTT
cdr3_aa: CASSYPLSGGSTDTQYF

clone_size: NA
j_call: TRBJ2-2
v_call: TRBV5-6
d_call: TRBD2
cdr3_nt: TGTGCCAGCAGCTTGGGAGATAGCGGGGGGGCCGGGGAGCTGTTTTTT
cdr3_aa: CASSLGDSGGAGELFF

clone_size: NA
j_call: TRBJ2-1
v_call: TRBV7-9
d_call: TRBD2
cdr3_nt: TGTGCCAGCAGCTCCGTTTGGGGCGGGAGAAGCGATGAGCAGTTCTTC
cdr3_aa: CASSSVWGGRSDEQFF

clone_size: medium-sized
j_call: TRBJ1-2
v_call: TRBV7-2
d_call: TRBD1
cdr3_nt: TGTGCCAGCAGCTTACCCGACAGGGCTAATGCCCATGGCTACACCTTC
cdr3_aa: CASSLPDRANAHGYTF

clone_size: NA
j_call: TRBJ1-1
v_call: TRBV2
d_call: NA
cdr3_nt: TGTGCCAGCAGTCCCGGGGATATTATGCCCACTGAAGCTTTCTTT
cdr3_aa: CASSPGDIMPTEAFF

clone_size: NA
j_call: TRBJ2-1
v_call: TRBV5-1
d_call: NA
cdr3_nt: TGCGCCAGCAGCTTGGCCGTGGGAGACAATGAGCAGTTCTTC
cdr3_aa: CASSLAVGDNEQFF

clone_size: once
j_call: TRBJ1-3
v_call: TRBV18
d_call: NA
cdr3_nt: TGTGCCAGCTCACCCAGGGGAGAGTCTGGAAACACCATATATTTT
cdr3_aa: CASSPRGESGNTIYF

clone_size: once
j_call: TRBJ2-7
v_call: TRBV5-1
d_call: TRBD1
cdr3_nt: TGCGCCAGCAGCTTGCGACAGGGCTTCTACGAGCAGTACTTC
cdr3_aa: CASSLRQGFYEQYF

clone_size: NA
j_call: TRBJ2-3
v_call: TRBV29-1
d_call: NA
cdr3_nt: TGCAGCGTCGAACCCCGGGGGAGCCCCACAGATACGCAGTATTTT
cdr3_aa: CSVEPRGSPTDTQYF

clone_size: NA
j_call: TRBJ1-2
v_call: TRBV7-9
d_call: TRBD1
cdr3_nt: TGTGCCAGCAGCTCCCCTTGGGGACAGCGCATCTATGGCTACACCTTC
cdr3_aa: CASSSPWGQRIYGYTF

clone_size: NA
j_call: TRBJ1-1
v_call: TRBV10-3
d_call: NA
cdr3_nt: TGTGCCATCAGTGATGGAGGGACCAATGAAGCTTTCTTT
cdr3_aa: CAISDGGTNEAFF

clone_size: NA
j_call: TRBJ1-3
v_call: TRBV12-5
d_call: NA
cdr3_nt: TGTGCTAGTGGTCCGGGAAGGGGAGGGCCAGACTTCGGATATTTT
cdr3_aa: CASGPGRGGPDFGYF

clone_size: NA
j_call: TRBJ2-7
v_call: TRBV7-8
d_call: NA
cdr3_nt: TGTGCCAGCAGCTTACCGGAGACCTACGAGCAGTACTTC
cdr3_aa: CASSLPETYEQYF

clone_size: NA
j_call: TRBJ1-1
v_call: TRBV4-1
d_call: NA
cdr3_nt: TGCGCCAGCAGCCAAGATGAGGGACTTCTCATGAACACTGAAGCTTTCTTT
cdr3_aa: CASSQDEGLLMNTEAFF

clone_size: few
j_call: TRBJ1-1
v_call: TRBV27
d_call: TRBD1
cdr3_nt: TGTGCCAGCAGACTACAGGGGGCCAGGACTGAAGCTTTCTTT
cdr3_aa: CASRLQGARTEAFF

clone_size: NA
j_call: TRBJ1-5
v_call: TRBV2
d_call: NA
cdr3_nt: TGTGCCAGCAGTGGCGGACAGACTTATCAGCCCCAGCATTTT
cdr3_aa: CASSGGQTYQPQHF

clone_size: NA
j_call: TRBJ1-2
v_call: TRBV28
d_call: TRBD1
cdr3_nt: TGTGCCAGCAATTCCGGACAGGGGGATAGTGGCTACACCTTC
cdr3_aa: CASNSGQGDSGYTF

clone_size: NA
j_call: TRBJ2-3
v_call: TRBV7-2
d_call: TRBD2
cdr3_nt: TGTGCCAGCAGCCCGGGGACTAGCGGGAGGGTAGATACGCAGTATTTT
cdr3_aa: CASSPGTSGRVDTQYF

clone_size: NA
j_call: TRBJ2-3
v_call: TRBV23-1
d_call: TRBD2
cdr3_nt: TGCGCCAGCAGTCGTACGAGCGGGGCTAGCACAGATACGCAGTATTTT
cdr3_aa: CASSRTSGASTDTQYF

clone_size: NA
j_call: TRBJ2-5
v_call: TRBV6-5
d_call: TRBD2
cdr3_nt: TGTGCCAGCAGTTCACCGGGACTAGCAAAGGAGACCCAGTACTTC
cdr3_aa: CASSSPGLAKETQYF

clone_size: NA
j_call: TRBJ1-2
v_call: TRBV5-1
d_call: NA
cdr3_nt: TGCGCCAGCAGCTTCCTGACAACCCTTAATGGCTACACCTTC
cdr3_aa: CASSFLTTLNGYTF

clone_size: few
j_call: TRBJ2-5
v_call: TRBV2
d_call: NA
cdr3_nt: TGTGCCAGCAGCGTAGATAAAGGGGGTGTTGAGACCCAGTACTTC
cdr3_aa: CASSVDKGGVETQYF

clone_size: NA
j_call: TRBJ2-3
v_call: TRBV11-2
d_call: NA
cdr3_nt: TGTGCCAGCAGCTCCCAGGGCACAGATACGCAGTATTTT
cdr3_aa: CASSSQGTDTQYF

clone_size: NA
j_call: TRBJ2-3
v_call: TRBV2
d_call: NA
cdr3_nt: TGTGCCAGCAGTGAAGGTGCAGAACGCACAGATACGCAGTATTTT
cdr3_aa: CASSEGAERTDTQYF

clone_size: NA
j_call: TRBJ2-3
v_call: TRBV6-1
d_call: TRBD1
cdr3_nt: TGTGCCAGCAGCTTCCGGGACAGCGCAACAGATACGCAGTATTTT
cdr3_aa: CASSFRDSATDTQYF

clone_size: NA
j_call: TRBJ2-3
v_call: TRBV27
d_call: NA
cdr3_nt: TGTGCCAGCAGTTGGACCGGGACTAGCACAGATACGCAGTATTTT
cdr3_aa: CASSWTGTSTDTQYF

clone_size: NA
j_call: TRBJ2-1
v_call: TRBV29-1
d_call: TRBD2
cdr3_nt: TGCAGCGTTCCCGGGACTACCTACGGCAATGAGCAGTTCTTC
cdr3_aa: CSVPGTTYGNEQFF

clone_size: NA
j_call: TRBJ2-5
v_call: TRBV5-8
d_call: NA
cdr3_nt: TGTGCGCACGGGGTGGTTTACCAAGAGACCCAGTACTTC
cdr3_aa: CAHGVVYQETQYF

clone_size: NA
j_call: TRBJ2-3
v_call: TRBV9
d_call: NA
cdr3_nt: TGTGCCAGCAGCGTAGGCGGAGAGACTAGCACAGATACGCAGTATTTT
cdr3_aa: CASSVGGETSTDTQYF

clone_size: NA
j_call: TRBJ2-1
v_call: TRBV27
d_call: NA
cdr3_nt: TGTGCCAGCAGTCCGCTCAAAACAGGGCTTATCTACAATGAGCAGTTCTTC
cdr3_aa: CASSPLKTGLIYNEQFF

clone_size: NA
j_call: TRBJ1-2
v_call: TRBV5-6
d_call: TRBD1
cdr3_nt: TGTGCCAGCAGCTTGGTAGGAGACAGGGTTTTTGGCTACACCTTC
cdr3_aa: CASSLVGDRVFGYTF

clone_size: few
j_call: TRBJ2-7
v_call: TRBV13
d_call: NA
cdr3_nt: TGTGCCAGCAGCTTGTCCAAATACGAGCAGTACTTC
cdr3_aa: CASSLSKYEQYF

clone_size: NA
j_call: TRBJ2-7
v_call: TRBV19
d_call: NA
cdr3_nt: TGTGCCAGTAGGGAGGGTGGAGGAAACGAGCAGTACTTC
cdr3_aa: CASREGGGNEQYF

clone_size: NA
j_call: TRBJ2-7
v_call: TRBV7-9
d_call: TRBD2
cdr3_nt: TGTGCCAGCAGTCCGGGCGGGGGGCGAGAGCAGTACTTC
cdr3_aa: CASSPGGGREQYF

clone_size: NA
j_call: TRBJ2-7
v_call: TRBV19
d_call: TRBD1
cdr3_nt: TGTGCCAGTAGTTTCCGGGACAGGCGCCCCTACGAGCAGTACTTC
cdr3_aa: CASSFRDRRPYEQYF

clone_size: medium-sized
j_call: TRBJ1-1
v_call: TRBV6-5
d_call: NA
cdr3_nt: TGTGCCAGCGTCCGGGGGAGGTTATTAGGCACTGAAGCTTTCTTT
cdr3_aa: CASVRGRLLGTEAFF

clone_size: NA
j_call: TRBJ2-5
v_call: TRBV7-9
d_call: TRBD2
cdr3_nt: TGTGCCAGCAGCTCCACGGGGGGGAGAGAGACCCAGTACTTC
cdr3_aa: CASSSTGGRETQYF